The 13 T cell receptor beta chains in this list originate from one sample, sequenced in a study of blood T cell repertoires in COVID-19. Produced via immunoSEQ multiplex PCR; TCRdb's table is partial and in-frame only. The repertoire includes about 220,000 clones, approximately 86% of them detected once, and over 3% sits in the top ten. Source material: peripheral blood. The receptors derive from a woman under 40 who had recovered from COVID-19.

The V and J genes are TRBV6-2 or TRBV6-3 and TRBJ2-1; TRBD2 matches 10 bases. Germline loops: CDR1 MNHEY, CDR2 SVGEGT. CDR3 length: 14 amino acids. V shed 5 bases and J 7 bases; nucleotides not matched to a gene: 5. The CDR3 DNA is TGTGCCAGCAGTCAACCGGGACTAGCGAATGAGCAGTTCTTC. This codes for CASSQPGLANEQFF.

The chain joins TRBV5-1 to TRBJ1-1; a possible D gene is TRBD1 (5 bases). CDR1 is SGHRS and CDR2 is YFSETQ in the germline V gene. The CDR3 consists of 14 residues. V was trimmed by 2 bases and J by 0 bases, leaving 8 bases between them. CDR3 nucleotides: TGCGCCAGCAGCTTCACAGGAGTGAACACTGAAGCTTTCTTT. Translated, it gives CASSFTGVNTEAFF.

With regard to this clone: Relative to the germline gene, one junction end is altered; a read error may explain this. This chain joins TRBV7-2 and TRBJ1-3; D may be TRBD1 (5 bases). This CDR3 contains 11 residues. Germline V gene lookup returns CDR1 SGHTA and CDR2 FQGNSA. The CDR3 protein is CASSLATVVGF. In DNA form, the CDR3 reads TGTGCCAGCAGCTTAGCGACAGTAGTCGGATTT.

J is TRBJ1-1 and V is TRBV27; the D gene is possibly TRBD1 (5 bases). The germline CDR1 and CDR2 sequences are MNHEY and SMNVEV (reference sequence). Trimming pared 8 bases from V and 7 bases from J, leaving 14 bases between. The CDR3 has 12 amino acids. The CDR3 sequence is CASGPTGGEAFF. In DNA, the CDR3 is TGTGCCAGCGGCCCGACGGGGGGTGAAGCTTTCTTT.

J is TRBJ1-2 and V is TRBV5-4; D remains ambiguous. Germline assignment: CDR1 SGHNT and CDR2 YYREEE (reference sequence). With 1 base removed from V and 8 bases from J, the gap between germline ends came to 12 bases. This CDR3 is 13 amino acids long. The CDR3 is CASSLYSRIGYTF. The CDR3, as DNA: TGTGCCAGCAGCTTGTACTCCAGGATCGGCTACACCTTC.

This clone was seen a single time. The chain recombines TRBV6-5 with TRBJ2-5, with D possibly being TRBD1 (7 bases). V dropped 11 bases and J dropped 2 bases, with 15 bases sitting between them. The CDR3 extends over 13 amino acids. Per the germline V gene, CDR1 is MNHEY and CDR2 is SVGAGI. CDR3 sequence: CAAGGGGQETQYF. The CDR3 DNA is TGTGCCGCAGGGGGAGGAGGACAAGAGACCCAGTACTTC.

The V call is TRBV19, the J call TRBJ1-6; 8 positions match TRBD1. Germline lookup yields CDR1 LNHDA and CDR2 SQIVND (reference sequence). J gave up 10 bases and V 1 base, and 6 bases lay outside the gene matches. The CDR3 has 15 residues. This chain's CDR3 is CASSIGGQGRSPLHF. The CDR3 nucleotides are TGTGCCAGTAGTATAGGAGGACAGGGTCGCTCACCCCTCCACTTT.

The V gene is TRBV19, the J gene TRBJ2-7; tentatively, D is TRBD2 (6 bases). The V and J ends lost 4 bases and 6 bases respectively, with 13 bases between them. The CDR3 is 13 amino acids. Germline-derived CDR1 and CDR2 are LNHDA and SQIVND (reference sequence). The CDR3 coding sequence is TGTGCCAGTAGTAATGCGGGGCCCGTCGAGCAGTACTTC. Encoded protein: CASSNAGPVEQYF.

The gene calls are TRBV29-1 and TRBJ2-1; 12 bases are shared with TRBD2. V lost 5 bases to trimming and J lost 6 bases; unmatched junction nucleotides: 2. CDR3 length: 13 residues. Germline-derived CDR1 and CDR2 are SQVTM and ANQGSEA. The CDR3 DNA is TGCAGCGTTCGGACTAGCGGGGTCAATGAGCAGTTCTTC. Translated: CSVRTSGVNEQFF.

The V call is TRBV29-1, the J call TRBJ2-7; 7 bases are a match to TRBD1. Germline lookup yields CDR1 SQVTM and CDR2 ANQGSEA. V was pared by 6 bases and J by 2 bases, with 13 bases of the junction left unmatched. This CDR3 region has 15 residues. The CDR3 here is CSVETGDQQTYEQYF. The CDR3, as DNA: TGCAGCGTCGAAACAGGGGACCAACAAACCTACGAGCAGTACTTC.

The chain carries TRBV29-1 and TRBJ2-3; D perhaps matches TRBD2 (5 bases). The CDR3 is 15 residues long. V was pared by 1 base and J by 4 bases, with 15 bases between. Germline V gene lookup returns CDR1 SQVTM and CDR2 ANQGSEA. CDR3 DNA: TGCAGCGTTGAAGGAGGGCACCTAGGCGCAGATACGCAGTATTTT. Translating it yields CSVEGGHLGADTQYF.

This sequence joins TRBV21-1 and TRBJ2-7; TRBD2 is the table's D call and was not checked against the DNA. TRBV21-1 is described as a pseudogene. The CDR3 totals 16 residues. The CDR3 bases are TGTGCCCATTTCCGAGAGGGACTGCCTCATCCCTACGAGCAGTACTTC. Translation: CAHFREGLPHPYEQYF.

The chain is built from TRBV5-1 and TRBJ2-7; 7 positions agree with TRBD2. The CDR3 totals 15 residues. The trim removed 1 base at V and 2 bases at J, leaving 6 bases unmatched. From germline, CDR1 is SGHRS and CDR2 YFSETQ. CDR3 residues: CASSLNSRGAYEQYF. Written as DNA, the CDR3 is TGCGCCAGCAGCTTGAATAGTCGGGGGGCCTACGAGCAGTACTTC. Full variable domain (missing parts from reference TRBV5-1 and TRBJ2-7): KAGVTQTPRYLIKTRGQQVTLSCSPISGHRSVSWYQQTPGQGLQFLFEYFSETQRNKGNFPGRFSGRQFSNSRSEMNVSTLELGDSALYLCASSLNSRGAYEQYFGPGTRLTVT.